This TCR beta chain is drawn from a study of cytomegalovirus exposure and HLA in healthy donors (TCRdb year 2017). Some background on the complete study: An earlier analysis of about 530 of the donors reported roughly 300 Gb of sequence data and some 110 million unique TCR beta sequences obtained from around 170 million T cells. Every repertoire in the discovery cohort had been generated on one and the same sequencing platform. In a later analysis, previously published TCR beta repertoires from 670 or so donors were re-analyzed and high-resolution HLA genotyping was added so that TCR occurrence patterns could be studied. The aim of the study was to test whether cataloging public T cell receptors could identify signatures of past pathogen exposure. Across some 400 genotyped donors of the cohort, an average of about 240,000 unique TCR beta nucleotide sequences per donor were sequenced, and approximately 17% of those sequences were non-productive. Genome-wide SNP genotypes for about three fifths of the roughly 700 donors were used in a later genetic analysis, which treated that subset as a discovery cohort. The genetic ancestry cluster associated with self-reported Caucasian donors included 81% of the roughly 410 genotyped donors. In addition to the first cohort of 650 to 750 subjects, a separate validation cohort of 120 different subjects was used. Roughly 320 gigabases of sequencing data and around 80 million unique TCR sequences made up an early release that covered 640 HLA-typed donors. Roughly 5 DR-DQ haplotypes were treated as single units for association and clustering because of strong linkage in the cohort. Alongside the repertoire data, information on donor age, sex, ethnicity and CMV serostatus was compiled. An earlier analysis of 587 of the donors used high-throughput TCR beta sequencing to judge whether each TCR beta V gene segment behaved as functional or pseudogenic. The study used immunosequencing to profile the T cell repertoires of hundreds of subjects and linked those repertoires to cytomegalovirus serostatus. HLA typing included class I and class II loci at four-digit resolution. High-throughput TCR immunosequencing, statistical association of individual TCRs with disease status, and machine learning were combined to predict cytomegalovirus infection status. Rather than using new phenotypic data, the later analysis identified candidate immune exposures from TCR beta sequences and from how often those sequences occurred across donors. The number of typed donors differed by locus: about 620-630 for A, B, C, DRB1 and DQB1; 500 to 550 for DQA1; about 600 for DPA1; and around 450 for DPB1. Points the paper makes about the study in general: In a later analysis, HLA-associated TCR beta chains showed more clonal expansion and lower generation probabilities than non-associated chains that were equally common. A later analysis associated approximately 17,000 TCR beta sequences with specific HLA alleles at a false discovery rate of 0.05. According to a later analysis, TCR association rates differed among HLA loci, with DRB1 alleles showing the most associated TCRs and HLA-C alleles showing the fewest. In a later analysis, several top co-occurrence clusters were reported to appear linked to parvovirus B19, influenza, CMV and Epstein-Barr virus. A cluster of highly shared sequence variants was judged likely to be a technical artifact of the sequencing pipeline. When HLA alleles, especially DR and DQ, strongly co-occurred, TCR associations were difficult to assign to individual alleles. Because HLA typing was missing for some donors at each locus, association tests included only the typed subset. Because the 87-base-pair reads could not distinguish some IMGT-functional V segments, including TRBV6-2 and TRBV6-3, those segments were excluded. In the study, about 150 TCR beta chains were listed as associated with cytomegalovirus. A further reported finding was that TCR beta sequences accurately predicted the HLA-A and HLA-B alleles for most subjects in the first cohort. In this cohort, only TCR beta chains were sequenced, and detectable features were limited by the absence of alpha or paired-chain data. Correlated functional status among segregating V segments might be attributable to linkage disequilibrium, but an unknown experimental factor could not be ruled out. For the cohort, immune exposure information was limited to CMV serostatus. A later genetic analysis reported fewer N-insertions in productive TCRs among donors in an Asian-associated ancestry cluster than the roughly 690-donor mean. Cytomegalovirus status was reported to be diagnosed by the classifier with high specificity and sensitivity in both the original and validation cohorts. Sequencing depth was assumed to be roughly uniform across donors in the presence/absence analyses, though that assumption may not hold. It was suggested by the authors that the approach could potentially be generalized to other disease states and immunological phenotypes. Across donors, most TCR sequences were observed very rarely, whereas some public TCRs were present in many individuals. In vitro tests confirmed that three of the cytomegalovirus-associated TCR beta chains recognize cytomegalovirus antigens. V-gene and J-gene trimming of TCR beta chains was associated with a missense DCLRE1C variant in a later genetic analysis, and the association was replicated in an independent cohort. A later analysis found that most CMV-associated TCR beta chains appeared HLA-restricted, with HLA associations seemingly driven largely by CMV exposure. Because counts were too low, some 16 rarely observed V segments, including chromosome 9 orphons, were excluded from the earlier analysis of 587 of the donors. An earlier analysis of around 600 of the donors showed that most TCR beta V segments appeared in productive rearrangements either about 87% or about 30% of the time, which broadly matched IMGT annotations.

A remark on this clone: The antigen it recognizes is unknown. No base quality values were provided; no much bigger clone lies one nucleotide off.

Taken from the germline V gene, the CDR1 and CDR2 loops are SNHLY and FYNNEI. Reading from cysteine to phenylalanine, the CDR3 counts 13 amino acids. Kept here is only the CDR3 DNA, which spans 39 bases and is read in frame from base 1. The cohort was made up of under 800 healthy bone marrow donors. Cohort members were all nominally healthy when sampled, although unrecorded immune exposures were likely present. The donor was CMV seronegative and was included in the group of 352 seronegative cohort members. Every donor gave a peripheral blood sample, and the peripheral blood mononuclear cells from that sample were used for TCR beta sequencing. Genomic DNA was extracted from the blood cell samples with the Qiagen DNeasy Blood Extraction Kit. Libraries were built with the immunoSEQ multiplex PCR assay. A mixture of 60 forward primers for TCR Vbeta segments and 13 reverse primers for TCR Jbeta segments was used in the multiplex PCR. The CDR3 region of rearranged TCR beta genes was amplified from genomic DNA with a multiplex PCR assay. The Illumina HiSeq System was used to sequence the amplified TCR beta libraries as 87-base-pair reads. Processing in the source paper ran as follows. Across the 500 to 750 repertoires, a later analysis counted some 80 million unique TCR beta chains, roughly 11 million of which were shared by at least two donors. Raw reads were error-corrected and collapsed into unique sequences with a nearest-neighbor algorithm that merged closely related sequences to remove PCR and sequencing errors. CDR3 sequences were aligned to IMGT reference sequences to assign V, D and J gene segments. Each retained sequence needed at least a six-nucleotide match to both a V gene segment and a J gene segment. Rearrangements were classified as productive when the CDR3 lacked stop codons and remained in frame with V and J, and all other rearrangements were classified as non-productive. Following IMGT convention, CDR3 was defined as the stretch from the second conserved V-encoded cysteine up to the conserved J-encoded phenylalanine. The earlier analysis of 587 of the donors excluded sequences that lacked an unambiguous match to a single V gene segment. An earlier analysis of several hundred of the donors classified V segments as functional when productive rearrangements were above 56.7% and as segregating when the standard deviation between donors was above 5%. A statistical classification framework was built for diagnosing cytomegalovirus status from the catalog of TCR beta chain sequences. V and J gene assignment, in a later analysis, came from comparing TCR nucleotide sequences with IMGT/GENE-DB human TR gene sequences. A later analysis assigned CDR3 sequences and most-parsimonious VDJ recombination scenarios with the TCRdist pipeline. In a later analysis, each TCR beta chain was defined by its CDR3 amino acid sequence together with its V-gene family, and reads without a unique V-gene family were excluded. A later analysis removed nearly 600 highly shared, low-generation-probability nucleotide sequences to deal with suspected cross-contamination and a sequencing artifact. For each public chain, a later analysis derived a clonal expansion index from normalized ranks of inferred template counts within each repertoire. Generation probabilities in a later analysis came from a VDJ recombination model fitted to out-of-frame rearrangements, and those results were checked against IGoR. In a later analysis, TCR-TCR, TCR-HLA and TCR-CMV co-occurrence was scored with hypergeometric tests, and a repertoire-size bias correction was applied to TCR pairs. To estimate false discovery rates, a later analysis permuted the HLA or CMV assignments 20 times. In a later analysis, co-occurring TCRs were grouped using DBSCAN, and TCRdist sequence similarity was added for clustering within HLA-allele-positive subsets. For co-occurrence clustering, repertoires with fewer than 30,000 or more than 120,000 public chains were excluded, along with several repertoires with anomalous nucleotide sharing. TCRdb's version of the immuneACCESS table is confined to in-frame rearrangements and falls short of the full clone set. An unresolved V gene accounts for under half of the shortfall where checked; the remainder is of unknown origin. D and trimming come from the DNA, and the V and J calls and clone size come from that table. The sample includes about 160,000 clones, with under 90% observed a single time. In total, the top ten clones hold under 6% of the sample.

This receptor was taken from a man aged 30-40 years in good health and CMV-seronegative. Sequences were obtained from PBMCs. The V and J genes are TRBV2 and TRBJ2-4; 7 junctional bases match TRBD2. The sequence in DNA is TGTGCGTCAGCTCCCTCGGGGGGTAACATTCAGTACTTC. It encodes CASAPSGGNIQYF.